This TCR beta chain was recorded in a study of shared clonotypes between healthy human individuals. Sequenced by immunoSEQ multiplex PCR; TCRdb stores in-frame clones only, minus some. Here the sample spans approximately 2,000,000 clones, 90% to 95% being singletons. The CDR3 extends over 16 amino acids. V lost 7 bases and J 3 bases, leaving 18 bases between the germline ends. From germline, CDR1 is WNHNN and CDR2 SYGVQD (reference sequence). Naive CD8 cells lacked CD45RO and underwent positive selection for CCR7, leaving out terminally differentiated effector memory CD45RA+ cells. The chain joins TRBV10-1 to TRBJ1-4; D unclear. What was sequenced was naive CD8+ T cells from PBMCs. This receptor was obtained from a man younger than 30 in good health. Some clones in this sample may be carry-over from other donors' samples. The CDR3 loop is CASNQKRALPNEKLFF. DNA of the CDR3: TGCGCCAGCAATCAAAAACGGGCGCTTCCTAATGAAAAACTGTTTTTT.